These 6 T cell receptor beta chains were all obtained from the same sample, sequenced in a study of CD8 T cells in ankylosing spondylitis. TCRdb used MiXCR to reprocess the 5' RACE reads, holding one entry per CDR3 protein. The sample lists nearly 350,000 distinct CDR3 sequences; roughly 14% were seen once. The sequencing sample was made of blood, either unsorted or a sorted T cell fraction (not recorded which). These receptors all stem from a male donor with ankylosing spondylitis or in good health (not recorded which).

This clonotype turned up a few times. The chain is built from TRBV7-2 and TRBJ2-7, with D possibly matching TRBD1 (6 bases). In germline, CDR1 is SGHTA, CDR2 FQGNSA. The CDR3 extends over 16 amino acids. V lost 5 bases to trimming and J lost 3 bases, with 20 bases between them. As DNA, the CDR3 is TGTGCCAGCAGCCAACTCCCCCGGACAGACTACTACGAGCAGTACTTC. This encodes CASSQLPRTDYYEQYF.

This clonotype has a handful of counts. In nucleotides, the CDR3 is TGTGCCATCCTCACGGGACAGACTTACGAGCAGTACTTC. Translation gives CAILTGQTYEQYF. The rearrangement joins TRBV10-3 to TRBJ2-7; 7 bases line up with TRBD1. There are 13 residues in the CDR3. Germline CDR1 ENHRY, CDR2 SYGVKD. V trimming: 8 bases; J trimming: 4 bases; junction bases outside the gene matches: 8.

V gene TRBV18 combines with J gene TRBJ2-1; TRBD2 agrees at 11 bases. The CDR3 is made up of 16 amino acids. Germline V CDR1 and CDR2: KGHSH, LQKENI. After removal of 2 bases from V and 8 bases from J, the junction contained 8 bases not matched to a gene. The CDR3 DNA reads as TGTGCCAGCTCACCAGCGGTAGCGGGGGGGCCCCATGAGCAGTTCTTC. This encodes CASSPAVAGGPHEQFF.

This clonotype has a handful of counts. The chain links TRBV29-1 to TRBJ1-1, with D perhaps matching TRBD1 (6 bases). The V gene's germline CDR1 is SQVTM and CDR2 ANQGSEA. Deletions cut 4 bases from V and 6 bases from J, with 21 bases between. The CDR3 spans 15 residues. The CDR3 sequence: CSVVIQQGRLAEAFF. The CDR3, as DNA: TGCAGCGTTGTCATACAACAGGGTAGGCTCGCTGAAGCTTTCTTT.

This clonotype was counted only a few times. This chain links TRBV11-3 with TRBJ2-1; D may be TRBD1 (5 bases). This CDR3 contains 13 residues. Trimming cost V 3 bases and J 9 bases, with 12 bases left between them. Germline assignment: CDR1 SGHNT and CDR2 YENEEA. CDR3: CASSFLPGPEQFF. CDR3 nucleotide sequence: TGTGCCAGCAGCTTTCTACCAGGGCCTGAGCAGTTCTTC.

This sequence joins TRBV27 and TRBJ2-5; D might be TRBD1 or TRBD2, each matching 5 bases. Germline V gene sequence: CDR1 MNHEY, CDR2 SMNVEV (reference sequence). The CDR3 has 14 residues. Deletions cut 2 bases from V and 5 bases from J, with 12 bases between. Here the CDR3 reads CASSLEGFGETQYF. The DNA of the CDR3 is TGTGCCAGCAGTTTAGAGGGGTTCGGGGAGACCCAGTACTTC.